This passage covers 27 T cell receptor beta chains from one sample sequenced in a study of T cells after yellow fever vaccination. From the 5' RACE reads, TCRdb called clonotypes with MiXCR, one entry per CDR3 protein. In the table there are about 85,000 distinct CDR3 sequences, about 14% of which are singletons. The material was CD8+ T cells not binding an NS4B(214-222) dextramer, sorted from PBMCs, obtained about 20 days after the first yellow fever vaccination. These receptor sequences come from a man in his late teens or twenties who received the YFV17D yellow fever vaccine.

The chain combines TRBV21-1 with TRBJ2-6; the table names TRBD1, a call not compared with the DNA. TRBV21-1 is described as a pseudogene. This CDR3 is 19 amino acids long. The CDR3 sequence: CASNASGTDGVYGANVLTF. Written as DNA, the CDR3 is TGTGCCAGCAACGCTTCTGGGACGGATGGCGTATATGGGGCCAACGTCCTGACTTTC.

The chain uses TRBV20-1 and TRBJ2-5; the D is unclear. Germline-derived CDR1 and CDR2 are DFQATT and SNEGSKA (reference sequence). The CDR3 is 13 residues long. Trimming left V 1 base short and J 5 bases short, with 11 bases between. The CDR3 is CSARAWVRETQYF. The CDR3 coding sequence is TGCAGTGCTAGAGCATGGGTTAGGGAGACCCAGTACTTC.

This clonotype has only a few counts. The chain combines TRBV14 with TRBJ2-7; TRBD1 aligns across 9 bases. With V trimmed by 4 bases and J by 2 bases, 3 bases remained unmatched. This CDR3 is built from 14 residues. Looked up from germline, CDR1 is SGHDN and CDR2 is FVKESK. The CDR3 nucleotides are TGTGCCAGCAGCCCGGGACAGGGACCCTACGAGCAGTACTTC. Its protein is CASSPGQGPYEQYF.

This clonotype was picked up a small number of times. The chain combines TRBV27 with TRBJ2-3; D may be TRBD2 (5 bases). Between the trimmed V and J ends, which lost 3 bases and 5 bases, there was a span of 15 bases. CDR1 and CDR2 from the germline V gene are MNHEY and SMNVEV (reference sequence). The CDR3 totals 15 residues. The CDR3 spells CASSFVGSGIDTQYF. CDR3 coding DNA: TGTGCCAGCAGTTTTGTAGGGAGCGGTATAGATACGCAGTATTTT.

There are a few counts of this clonotype. The V gene is TRBV5-1, the J gene TRBJ2-3, with D unclear. V lost 0 bases, J lost 3 bases, and 5 bases lay in between. The CDR3 consists of 13 residues. The germline CDR1 and CDR2 sequences are SGHRS and YFSETQ. In DNA form, the CDR3 reads TGCGCCAGCAGCTTGGCCCGAACAGATACGCAGTATTTT. As protein: CASSLARTDTQYF. Together with reference TRBV5-1 and TRBJ2-3, the CDR3 gives the full variable domain: KAGVTQTPRYLIKTRGQQVTLSCSPISGHRSVSWYQQTPGQGLQFLFEYFSETQRNKGNFPGRFSGRQFSNSRSEMNVSTLELGDSALYLCASSLARTDTQYFGPGTRLTVL.

This clonotype occurred a few times. The chain recombines TRBV7-6 with TRBJ1-1; D not resolved. The V gene lost 0 bases and the J gene lost 4 bases, with 6 bases spanning the gap. Germline lookup yields CDR1 SGHVS and CDR2 FNYEAQ. This CDR3 comprises 13 residues. DNA for the CDR3: TGTGCCAGCAGCTTAGCTTCTGGCACTGAAGCTTTCTTT. It encodes CASSLASGTEAFF.

The chain has TRBV6-4 and TRBJ2-1; 8 nucleotides line up with TRBD1. Germline CDR1 is MRHNA and CDR2 is SNTAGT. The CDR3 is made up of 18 amino acids. The ends lost 0 bases at V and 5 bases at J; junction bases unmatched: 12. In DNA form, the CDR3 reads TGTGCCAGCAGTGACTCATACCTCGCCGGGACAGGTCACAATGAGCAGTTCTTC. Translating gives CASSDSYLAGTGHNEQFF.

V gene TRBV11-2 combines with J gene TRBJ2-5, with TRBD2 as a possible D gene (6 bases). CDR1 and CDR2 (germline): SGHAT, FQNNGV. V lost 1 base to trimming and J lost 3 bases, with 15 bases between them. This CDR3 contains 16 residues. This CDR3 is CASSLVRRDLKETQYF. The CDR3 bases are TGTGCCAGCAGCTTAGTACGCCGGGACTTGAAAGAGACCCAGTACTTC. The whole variable domain, remainder taken from reference TRBV11-2 and TRBJ2-5, is EAGVAQSPRYKIIEKRQSVAFWCNPISGHATLYWYQQILGQGPKLLIQFQNNGVVDDSQLPKDRFSAERLKGVDSTLKIQPAKLEDSAVYLCASSLVRRDLKETQYFGPGTRLLVL.

V and J are TRBV7-8 and TRBJ1-1, with D uncertain. Germline CDR1 reads SGHVS; CDR2 reads FQNEAQ. V was shortened by 2 bases and J by 0 bases, with 22 bases between the two germline ends. The CDR3 consists of 19 residues. The CDR3 region is CASSLLEDGRGDMNTEAFF. CDR3 coding DNA: TGTGCCAGCAGCTTATTGGAGGACGGACGGGGAGATATGAACACTGAAGCTTTCTTT.

This clonotype has just a few counts. This sequence joins TRBV5-5 and TRBJ1-2; 7 nucleotides agree with TRBD1. The CDR3 runs 15 residues. Germline values: CDR1 SGHKS, CDR2 YYEKEE (reference sequence). With 0 bases clipped from V and 6 bases from J, the junction kept 8 bases outside the gene matches. The CDR3 DNA sequence: TGTGCCAGCAGCTTGGAGGAGGGGGCCCCCCATGGCTACACCTTC. This encodes CASSLEEGAPHGYTF.

A few counts support this clonotype. The chain employs TRBV27 and TRBJ2-1, with 8 bases lining up with TRBD2. This CDR3 is 14 amino acids long. V dropped 6 bases and J dropped 7; count of bases not matched to a gene: 8. Germline CDR1 MNHEY, CDR2 SMNVEV (reference sequence). CDR3 residues: CASRTGTSSNEQFF. The CDR3 DNA sequence: TGTGCCAGCAGAACCGGGACTAGTTCTAATGAGCAGTTCTTC.

The CDR3 DNA reads as TGTGCCAGCAGTCTACGGGACAGGGGGAGAGAGACCCAGTACTTC. This codes for CASSLRDRGRETQYF. V and J are TRBV28 and TRBJ2-5; 11 positions agree with TRBD1. The CDR3 totals 15 residues. The germline gives CDR1 MDHEN, CDR2 SYDVKM. V dropped 5 bases and J dropped 4; count of bases not matched to a gene: 6.

The rearrangement joins TRBV4-2 to TRBJ2-7; D unclear. The CDR3 has 15 residues. Per the germline V gene, CDR1 is LGHNA and CDR2 is YNFKEQ. V dropped 0 bases and J dropped 4 bases, with 13 bases sitting between them. Here the CDR3 DNA reads TGTGCCAGCAGCCAAGAATGGTTCGGCGTTTACGAGCAGTACTTC. The encoded protein is CASSQEWFGVYEQYF.

This clonotype was found a few times. The CDR3, as DNA: TGCGCCAGCAGCCCACAGACCACAGGGATGAAACTGTTTTTT. Its protein is CASSPQTTGMKLFF. The chain combines TRBV4-1 with TRBJ1-4; tentative D call: TRBD1 (6 bases). Germline V lookup: CDR1 MGHRA, CDR2 YSYEKL. V shed 4 bases and J shed 11 bases, with 17 bases lying between them. The CDR3 extends over 14 amino acids.

This clonotype was observed a handful of times. The CDR3 DNA reads TGCAGCGTTGAACAGGGGTCCTACGAGCAGTACTTC. It translates to CSVEQGSYEQYF. The chain employs TRBV29-1 and TRBJ2-7, with D perhaps matching TRBD1 (6 bases). The CDR3 loop spans 12 amino acids. Germline V gene data show CDR1 as SQVTM and CDR2 as ANQGSEA. The V end was cut by 2 bases, the J end by 1 base, with 6 bases between.

This rearrangement joins TRBV27 to TRBJ2-7; 10 nucleotides agree with TRBD1. The CDR3 has 14 residues. V lost 3 bases, J lost 4 bases, and 3 bases stayed unmatched. CDR1 and CDR2 (germline): MNHEY, SMNVEV (reference sequence). The chain's CDR3 is CASSFDRGLYEQYF. CDR3 DNA sequence: TGTGCCAGCAGTTTTGACAGGGGGCTATACGAGCAGTACTTC.

The V and J genes are TRBV10-2 and TRBJ1-2; a weak D match, TRBD1 (5 bases). Looked up from germline, CDR1 is WSHSY and CDR2 is SAAADI. The CDR3 is 16 residues long. V lost 2 bases to trimming and J lost 3 bases, with 16 bases between them. The CDR3 DNA reads TGCGCCAGCAGTGAGGAGGGGATGGGCCGACACTATGGCTACACCTTC. This sequence encodes CASSEEGMGRHYGYTF.

The chain has TRBV4-3 and TRBJ2-2; the match to TRBD2 covers 11 bases. This CDR3 has 17 amino acids. V lost 0 bases and J lost 5; bases outside the gene matches: 5. Germline values: CDR1 LGHNA, CDR2 YSLEER. The CDR3 sequence: CASSQDGVAGGTGELFF. The CDR3 DNA reads as TGCGCCAGCAGCCAAGACGGGGTAGCGGGGGGGACCGGGGAGCTGTTTTTT.

This clonotype was observed a handful of times. The rearrangement joins TRBV6-6 to TRBJ2-1, with D hard to call. The V and J ends lost 0 bases and 9 bases respectively, with 3 bases between them. Germline loops: CDR1 MNHNY, CDR2 SVGAGI (reference sequence). The CDR3 is 11 residues long. The CDR3 protein is CASSYSSEQFF. In nucleotides, the CDR3 is TGTGCCAGCAGTTACTCTAGTGAGCAGTTCTTC.

Concerning this clonotype: With a much larger clone just one base away, this may be a read error. This chain uses TRBV5-1 with TRBJ2-2; D remains ambiguous. Germline V gives CDR1 SGHRS, CDR2 YFSETQ. This CDR3 is 14 amino acids long. Deletions cut 4 bases from V and 3 bases from J, with 10 bases between. The CDR3 spells CASSDRFDTGELFF. As DNA, the CDR3 is TGCGCCAGCAGCGATCGGTTTGACACCGGGGAGCTGTTTTTT.

This clonotype was detected a few times. The chain is built from TRBV12-3 or TRBV12-4 and TRBJ2-3, with 9 bases identical to TRBD1. The CDR3 extends over 15 amino acids. V trimming: 4 bases; J trimming: 10 bases; junction bases outside the gene matches: 12. In DNA, the CDR3 is TGTGCCAGCAGTTCACCGGGACAGGGCGGGATCGCGCAGTATTTT. Protein sequence: CASSSPGQGGIAQYF.

This clonotype was counted only a few times. J is TRBJ2-3 and V is TRBV11-2; D is undetermined. Germline V gives CDR1 SGHAT, CDR2 FQNNGV. V lost 7 bases, J lost 5 bases, and 22 bases lay in between. This CDR3 is built from 16 residues. The CDR3 protein is CASTTTFGESGDTQYF. As DNA, the CDR3 is TGTGCCAGCACCACCACTTTCGGAGAGTCGGGAGATACGCAGTATTTT.

This clonotype has ten or more counts. The genes are TRBV4-3 and TRBJ2-1, with 14 bases fitting TRBD2. CDR3 length equals 15 residues. Germline V gene data show CDR1 as LGHNA and CDR2 as YSLEER. Trimming took 3 bases from V and 8 from J; bases not matched to a gene: 3. The CDR3 is CASSQTSGGAHEQFF. The DNA for the CDR3 is TGCGCCAGCAGCCAGACTAGCGGGGGGGCCCATGAGCAGTTCTTC.

This clonotype was observed a few times. V is TRBV6-5 and J is TRBJ2-2, with D maybe TRBD2 (7 bases). The CDR3 has 17 residues. V dropped 0 bases and J dropped 0 bases, with 11 bases sitting between them. Germline-derived CDR1 and CDR2 are MNHEY and SVGAGI. The CDR3 DNA is TGTGCCAGCAGTTACTCCTCGGGGGGCGCGAACACCGGGGAGCTGTTTTTT. This gives the protein CASSYSSGGANTGELFF.

There are a few counts of this clonotype. The chain carries TRBV4-1 and TRBJ1-2; TRBD1 is a possible D gene (5 bases). V was cut by 2 bases and J by 7 bases, with 17 bases left in between. The V gene's germline CDR1 is MGHRA and CDR2 YSYEKL. This CDR3 region has 15 residues. CDR3 loop: CASSQLQGTRSGYTF. In DNA form, the CDR3 reads TGCGCCAGCAGCCAACTTCAAGGGACGCGCTCTGGCTACACCTTC.

V usage is TRBV5-1 and J usage is TRBJ1-2, with D unresolved. Germline V CDR1 and CDR2: SGHRS, YFSETQ. This CDR3 is built from 14 residues. The V gene lost 0 bases and the J gene lost 2 bases, with 8 bases spanning the gap. The CDR3 DNA follows: TGCGCCAGCAGCTTGGGGTACTTAAACTATGGCTACACCTTC. Protein: CASSLGYLNYGYTF.

This clonotype was detected only a few times. V is TRBV29-1 and J is TRBJ2-1; perhaps TRBD1 as D (7 bases). V gave up 5 bases and J gave up 0 bases, with 14 bases separating them. This CDR3 spans 15 amino acids. The germline CDR1 and CDR2 sequences are SQVTM and ANQGSEA. CDR3 sequence: CSVRPGGLSYNEQFF. The CDR3 DNA sequence: TGCAGCGTTCGGCCAGGGGGGCTCTCCTACAATGAGCAGTTCTTC.